Following are 7 T cell receptor beta chains from one sample sequenced in a study of CD8 T cells in Susac syndrome. RNA in amounts of about 0.5 to 1 ug was reverse transcribed with random hexamers. TCRdb re-called the immunoSEQ multiplex PCR reads with MiXCR, one entry per CDR3 protein. The table has under 110,000 distinct CDR3 sequences, roughly 94% seen once; the top ten hold 0.41%. The sample consisted of CD8+ T cells from PBMCs. These TCRs come from a human donor with Susac syndrome.

The chain couples TRBV4-3 to TRBJ1-2; 10 nucleotides agree with TRBD1. The V gene's germline CDR1 is LGHNA and CDR2 YSLEER. CDR3 size: 16 residues. V trimming: 0 bases; J trimming: 4 bases; junction bases outside the gene matches: 5. CDR3 sequence reads: CASSQDGDRGPYGYTF. The CDR3 DNA follows: TGCGCCAGCAGCCAAGATGGGGACAGGGGTCCCTATGGCTACACCTTC.

This sequence joins TRBV9 and TRBJ2-1, with 9 bases aligning to TRBD2. CDR3 size: 17 residues. J was trimmed by 3 bases and V by 0 bases; bases with no gene match: 7. The germline gives CDR1 SGDLS, CDR2 YYNGEE. The CDR3 loop reads CASSVGALAGYYNEQFF. The CDR3 coding sequence is TGTGCCAGCAGCGTAGGGGCCCTAGCGGGGTACTACAATGAGCAGTTCTTC.

The rearrangement links TRBV5-4 to TRBJ2-3; perhaps TRBD1 as D (5 bases). The CDR3 has 15 amino acids. Trimming left V 4 bases short and J 3 bases short, with 15 bases between. Germline V gene lookup returns CDR1 SGHNT and CDR2 YYREEE (reference sequence). The CDR3 here is CASSRVGLGTDTQYF. The DNA of the CDR3 is TGTGCCAGCAGCCGAGTGGGGCTTGGGACAGATACGCAGTATTTT.

J is TRBJ1-1 and V is TRBV7-9, with TRBD1 identical over 8 bases. V shed 5 bases, J shed 6 bases, and the junction held 11 bases outside the gene matches. The germline V gene encodes CDR1 SEHNR and CDR2 FQNEAQ (reference sequence). The CDR3 runs 15 residues. Here the CDR3 reads CASSARDRPDAEAFF. The CDR3 nucleotides are TGTGCCAGCAGCGCCCGGGACAGGCCAGACGCTGAAGCTTTCTTT. The whole variable domain, remainder taken from reference TRBV7-9 and TRBJ1-1, is DTGVSQNPRHKITKRGQNVTFRCDPISEHNRLYWYRQTLGQGPEFLTYFQNEAQLEKSRLLSDRFSAERPKGSFSTLEIQRTEQGDSAMYLCASSARDRPDAEAFFGQGTRLTVV.

This sequence joins TRBV14 and TRBJ2-5; 8 nucleotides agree with TRBD1. The CDR3 spans 15 residues. Germline V gene data show CDR1 as SGHDN and CDR2 as FVKESK. V lost 5 bases and J lost 4; bases outside the gene matches: 9. CDR3 sequence: CASSTRTGIIETQYF. CDR3 nucleotides: TGTGCCAGCAGCACAAGGACAGGGATCATAGAGACCCAGTACTTC.

In its sample, this clonotype was seen once. The chain links TRBV29-1 to TRBJ1-1, with 8 nucleotides matching TRBD1. The CDR3 spans 15 residues. Unmatched junction bases numbered 10, after V lost 3 bases and J lost 4 bases. In germline, CDR1 is SQVTM, CDR2 ANQGSEA. In DNA, the CDR3 is TGCAGCGTTGAGGTGGGACAGGCAATGGGCACTGAAGCTTTCTTT. Translating gives CSVEVGQAMGTEAFF.

The CDR3 sequence: CASSGQVLSSGNTIYF. CDR3 bases: TGTGCCAGCAGCGGACAGGTCCTCTCTTCTGGAAACACCATATATTTT. This chain connects TRBV13 to TRBJ1-3; 7 nucleotides align to TRBD1. The CDR3 loop spans 16 amino acids. Germline V lookup: CDR1 PRHDT, CDR2 FYEKMQ (reference sequence). Trimming at V came to 5 bases and at J to 1 base, leaving 8 bases not matched to a gene.